This T cell receptor beta chain stems from a study of T cells in Graves' hyperthyroidism and ophthalmopathy. For the study at large: Any treatment followed the collection of peripheral blood at initial diagnosis.

This clonotype was seen at least ten times. Those with hyperthyroidism were 18 to 65 years old, newly diagnosed, and ill for under 2 months. Diagnosis relied on clinical symptoms, serum thyroxine and TRAb, thyroid ultrasound and orbital computed tomography. 10 ml of fresh peripheral blood supplied the PBMCs. The V end lost 3 bases, the J end lost 2 bases, and 11 bases lay between the germline ends. The CDR3 extends over 14 amino acids. Researchers amplified the TCR beta CDR3 regions from RNA transcripts. The TCR CDR3 was amplified in a first-round RT-PCR using the HTBI primer set. Each CDR3 protein gets one entry after TCRdb re-called the multiplex PCR reads with MiXCR. The sample contains approximately 610,000 distinct CDR3 sequences, 16% of which appear only once.

This sequence joins TRBV12-3 or TRBV12-4 and TRBJ2-7; maybe TRBD2 (5 bases). The sequencing input was blood. This sequence originates from a woman in her late teens or twenties with Graves' hyperthyroidism. The CDR3 sequence is CASSFASGTYEQYF. The DNA of the CDR3 is TGTGCCAGCAGTTTCGCCAGCGGAACCTACGAGCAGTACTTC.